What follows are 8 T cell receptor beta chains derived from one specimen sequenced in a study of TET2 disruption in CD19-targeted CAR T cells. Clones were sequenced by immunoSEQ multiplex PCR, and TCRdb holds only the in-frame ones, with some missing. In all, the sample yields under 30,000 clones. The antigens for these receptors are not known. Treatment indicated: autologous CTL019 cells: CD19 CAR with 4-1BB and CD3 zeta domains. Here the sequenced sample was CD8- CAR+ T cells sorted from cultured blood T cells, taken for CD19 CAR T cell therapy. This sample's subset: CD8-negative CAR-positive T cells from the infusion product. The receptors were gathered from a man aged 65 to 79 with chronic lymphocytic leukemia.

Notes on this clone: The CDR3 is cut off 3 residues early in the read; its end comes from the germline J gene. The gene calls are TRBV20-1 and TRBJ2-4, with 7 nucleotides matching TRBD1. The CDR3 loop spans 15 amino acids. CDR1 DFQATT and CDR2 SNEGSKA come from the germline V gene (reference sequence). The CDR3 DNA, read in part, is TGCAGTGCTAGAGAACAGGGGTCCTTCAAGGAGACT. It encodes CSAREQGSFKET. The full-length CDR3 reads as CSAREQGSFKETQYF.

The CDR3 sequence is CASSLTGGTEAFF. The CDR3 bases that were read are TGTGCCAGCAGCTTAACAGGGGGCACTGAA. The V and J genes are TRBV7-2 and TRBJ1-1, with TRBD1 matching over 8 bases. The CDR3 is cut off 3 residues early in the read; its end comes from the germline J gene. Per germline, CDR1 SGHTA and CDR2 FQGNSA. With 2 bases clipped from V and 4 bases from J, the junction kept 0 bases outside the gene matches. This CDR3 is built from 13 residues.

Note on this clone: Coverage ceases 3 residues before the CDR3 finishes, and the germline J gene fills in the end. This sequence joins TRBV20-1 and TRBJ2-7; 12 bases agree with TRBD1. The V gene end was trimmed by 3 bases and the J gene end by 0 bases; junction bases not matched to a gene: 9. The CDR3 runs to 17 residues. Germline V gives CDR1 DFQATT, CDR2 SNEGSKA (reference sequence). CDR3 region: CSARGTGGLRSSYEQYF. The DNA read from the CDR3 is TGCAGTGCTAGGGGGACAGGGGGCCTCAGGAGCTCCTACGAG.

CDR3 DNA, as far as it was read: TGCAGCGTGGGAGACAGGGCCGACGGGGAG. Translating gives CSVGDRADGE. The whole CDR3 reads CSVGDRADGELFF. The V gene is TRBV29-1, the J gene TRBJ2-2, with 7 bases matching TRBD1. The read finishes 3 residues shy of the CDR3 end, and the germline J gene is used to complete it. Germline values: CDR1 SQVTM, CDR2 ANQGSEA. This CDR3 has 13 residues. Germline trimming cut 6 bases from V and 7 bases from J; bases unmatched to any gene: 8.

Remarks on this clone: The sequenced fragment ends 3 residues before the CDR3 boundary, so the rest is inferred from the germline J gene. This chain connects TRBV5-1 to TRBJ1-2, with D tentatively TRBD1 (6 bases). CDR3 size: 14 residues. Per germline, CDR1 SGHRS and CDR2 YFSETQ. Incomplete CDR3 DNA: TGCGCCAGCATGGGGGCGTCAAGCACAGATACC. This sequence encodes CASMGASSTDT. The entire CDR3 sequence reads CASMGASSTDTYTF.

Regarding this clone: The read gets to within 3 residues of the CDR3 end, and the germline J gene fills in the rest. This sequence joins TRBV19 and TRBJ1-5; D is perhaps TRBD1 (6 bases). This CDR3 is 13 amino acids long. V lost 5 bases and J lost 7, with 12 bases in between. Germline CDR1 is LNHDA and CDR2 is SQIVND (reference sequence). CDR3 DNA (partial): TGTGCCAGTAGTTACAGGGAAGGCCAGCCC. Protein product: CASSYREGQP. The whole CDR3 region reads CASSYREGQPQHF.

Concerning this clone: One junction end does not reproduce the germline sequence, and a read error may be involved. The read ends 3 residues early relative to the CDR3; the germline J gene fills the gap. V is TRBV7-9 and J is TRBJ2-4; tentative D call: TRBD2 (6 bases). CDR3 size: 14 residues. Germline CDR1 and CDR2: SEHNR and FQNEAQ (reference sequence). The sequenced CDR3 bases are TGTTCCAGCAGCTTTGGGGCATCGGACTATGGT. This sequence encodes CSSSFGASDYG. In full, the CDR3 reads CSSSFGASDYGQYF.

CDR3 DNA (partial): TGTGCCAGCAAAAAACTGCAGGATGGGGCCAACGTC. The encoded protein is CASKKLQDGANV. The whole CDR3 protein is CASKKLQDGANVLTF. The chain recombines TRBV6-2 or TRBV6-3 with TRBJ2-6; unclear D gene. The CDR3 extends 3 residues past the end of the read, so its final part is completed from the germline J gene. The ends were cut back, 7 bases at V and 3 bases at J, with 13 bases in the middle. Germline CDR1 MNHEY, CDR2 SVGEGT. The CDR3 is 15 amino acids.